This is a list of T cell receptor beta chains from one sample in a study of technical replicates of blood from four donors. Profiled with immunoSEQ multiplex PCR; TCRdb holds only in-frame clones, not every one. The data show about 56,000 clones, with about 95% seen just once and 3.1% held by the top ten. Sequenced: PBMCs. These receptors were collected from a human donor in good health. Some clones in this sample may be carry-over from other donors' samples. Each CDR3 is given with its conserved first and last residue. A D gene is named only where the DNA matches it firmly. Clone size is shown for a subset of rows, as once, few, many or a class of expanded clone.

V gene	J gene	D gene	clone size	CDR3 DNA	CDR3 protein
TRBV7-2	TRBJ1-3	-	-	TGTGCCAGCAGGTCACTGATGAGCTCTGGAAACACCATATATTTT	CASRSLMSSGNTIYF
TRBV7-2	TRBJ1-1	TRBD1	-	TGTGCCAGCAGCTTAGAACAGGGGGCAAGGGGAGCTTTCTTT	CASSLEQGARGAFF
TRBV5-4	TRBJ2-1	TRBD2	-	TGTGCCAGCAGCTTTGGACTAGCGGGCGACTTAAACCAGTTCTTC	CASSFGLAGDLNQFF
TRBV5-4	TRBJ2-1	-	-	TGTGCCAGCAGCTATAGACTATGGTGGGATGATGAGCAGTTCTTC	CASSYRLWWDDEQFF
TRBV4-3	TRBJ1-3	-	-	TGCGCCAGCAGCCAAGAAGGGGTTATCTCTGGAAACACCATATATTTT	CASSQEGVISGNTIYF
TRBV9	TRBJ2-3	TRBD2	-	TGTGCCAGCAGCGTAGAATTAGCGGGGGGTAGCACAGATACGCAGTATTTT	CASSVELAGGSTDTQYF
TRBV19	TRBJ1-1	TRBD1	-	TGTGCCAGTAGTCCACCGGGACAGGGAGGTGCTTTCTTT	CASSPPGQGGAFF
TRBV5-5	TRBJ2-3	-	-	TGTGCCAGCAGCTTATGGGGCGATACGCAGTATTTT	CASSLWGDTQYF
TRBV7-8	TRBJ2-2	TRBD2	once	TGTGCCAGCGGTCTAAGCGGGAGGTCCGGGGAGCTGTTTTTT	CASGLSGRSGELFF
TRBV11-1	TRBJ2-7	-	-	TGTGCCAGCAGCTACTCGACAGGCCTAGGGCACGAGCAGTACTTC	CASSYSTGLGHEQYF
TRBV9	TRBJ2-7	-	-	TGTGCCAGCAGCACAAAGTACGAGCAGTACTTC	CASSTKYEQYF
TRBV11-2	TRBJ2-1	-	-	TGTGCCAGCAGCTTAGAGGGTCGCGGTTCCTACAATGAGCAGTTCTTC	CASSLEGRGSYNEQFF
TRBV6-5	TRBJ2-3	TRBD2	-	TGTGCCAGCAGTTACACACGCGGACTAGCGGGAGATACGCAGTATTTT	CASSYTRGLAGDTQYF
TRBV7-9	TRBJ2-5	-	once	TGTGCCAGCACGAGGGGGGACAGTAACCAAGAGACCCAGTACTTC	CASTRGDSNQETQYF
TRBV19	TRBJ1-2	-	-	TGTGCCAGTAGTACGGGGACATGGGGCACGGGTGGCTACACCTTC	CASSTGTWGTGGYTF
TRBV5-1	TRBJ1-1	-	-	TGCGCCAGCAGCCGAGGGGGGGATGAGGGTGAAGCTTTCTTT	CASSRGGDEGEAFF